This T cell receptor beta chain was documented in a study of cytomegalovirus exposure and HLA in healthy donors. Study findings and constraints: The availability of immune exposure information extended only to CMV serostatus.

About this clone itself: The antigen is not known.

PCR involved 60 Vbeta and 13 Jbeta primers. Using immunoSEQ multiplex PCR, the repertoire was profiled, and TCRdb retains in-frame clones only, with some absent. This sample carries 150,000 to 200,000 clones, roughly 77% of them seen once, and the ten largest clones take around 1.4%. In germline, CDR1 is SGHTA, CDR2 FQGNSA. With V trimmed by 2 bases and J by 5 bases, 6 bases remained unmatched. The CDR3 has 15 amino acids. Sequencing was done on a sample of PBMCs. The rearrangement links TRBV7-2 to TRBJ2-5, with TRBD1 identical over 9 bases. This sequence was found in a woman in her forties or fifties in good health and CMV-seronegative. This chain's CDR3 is CASSLSNRGPETQYF. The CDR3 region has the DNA TGTGCCAGCAGCTTATCGAACAGGGGGCCTGAGACCCAGTACTTC.